Given below is one T cell receptor (beta chain) in context. This receptor's antigen is unknown. No quality values exist for individual bases; no much larger clone is one base distant. The immunoSEQ Assay was used to sequence TCR beta CDR3 regions from DNA. The authors' pipeline ran thus. To compute T cell density, TCR beta template counts were normalized to usable DNA, which was estimated by amplifying housekeeping genes. The preseqR package was used to estimate richness by extrapolating to 400,000 templates for PBMC samples and to 120,000 templates for tissue samples. Clonality was taken to be one minus Pielou's evenness. Tissue-enriched TCRs were identified by differential abundance testing using productive amino-acid clonotypes, minimum total count 5 and alpha 0.1. Repertoire overlap between compartments was quantified with the Jaccard Index and Morisita Overlap Index. GLIPH grouped TCR beta CDR3s together with public tetramer-defined viral CDR3s, and a viral motif had to include at least three viral sequences and show V-gene enrichment. Entries here come from immuneACCESS through TCRdb and include only in-frame sequences with V and J called. Some clones fail to appear in such tables; in the studies checked, an unresolved V gene covers under half of the shortfall, and the cause of the remainder is unknown. The V and J calls and clone size were taken over from that table, and D and trimming were inferred from the DNA. The sample contains about 31,000 clones, around 94% of them found a single time. 0.73% of the sample is taken by the ten largest.

At diagnosis, tumor, uninvolved tumor-adjacent lung and peripheral blood were collected and then preserved as a mix of FFPE and fresh-frozen material. For TCR repertoire profiling, blood samples were analyzed in the form of peripheral blood mononuclear cells. This specimen comes from a study of T cells in localized non-small cell lung cancer (dated by TCRdb to 2020 to 2022). A note on the overall study: Comparing tumors with uninvolved tumor-adjacent lungs, the study looked at the T cell repertoires of 220 or so patients with early-stage NSCLC. The cohort consisted of around 250 treatment-naive NSCLC patients whose localized lung tumors had been resected. Of the NSCLC patients, around 130 were male and approximately 99 were female, and the mean age was roughly 61 years. The investigation overall reported the following: A median of around 50 of the top 100 tumor clones turned up in the paired uninvolved adjacent lung, and some 27 of those clones also ranked among the top 100 of that same adjacent lung. Uninvolved tumor-adjacent lung showed the highest T cell clonality, higher than tumor, which suggests more focused antigenic responses in the adjacent lung. Because the study design was exploratory, TCR variables were selected using unadjusted p-values without false-discovery rate correction. Higher T cell density in blood was associated with longer overall survival, whereas higher clonality in adjacent lung was associated with shorter survival. Because multi-region sequencing of the tumors was not done, intratumor heterogeneity could not be ruled out.

There are 20 amino acids in the CDR3, from cysteine to phenylalanine inclusive. The DNA shown is the 60-base CDR3, in frame from base 1. The germline V gene encodes CDR1 MDHEN and CDR2 SYDVKM. The germline V end is reduced by 6 bases and the J end by 3 bases; junction bases left unmatched: 21. This receptor was identified in a woman aged 35 to 75 with stage I lung adenocarcinoma. The source was peripheral blood, collected before any cancer treatment. The chain employs TRBV28 and TRBJ2-3; TRBD2 agrees with 10 junctional bases. The DNA sequence is TGTGCCAGCAGCCCACGACCCTCTAGCGGGAGTTACGTTTGGACAGATACGCAGTATTTT. Its protein product is CASSPRPSSGSYVWTDTQYF.